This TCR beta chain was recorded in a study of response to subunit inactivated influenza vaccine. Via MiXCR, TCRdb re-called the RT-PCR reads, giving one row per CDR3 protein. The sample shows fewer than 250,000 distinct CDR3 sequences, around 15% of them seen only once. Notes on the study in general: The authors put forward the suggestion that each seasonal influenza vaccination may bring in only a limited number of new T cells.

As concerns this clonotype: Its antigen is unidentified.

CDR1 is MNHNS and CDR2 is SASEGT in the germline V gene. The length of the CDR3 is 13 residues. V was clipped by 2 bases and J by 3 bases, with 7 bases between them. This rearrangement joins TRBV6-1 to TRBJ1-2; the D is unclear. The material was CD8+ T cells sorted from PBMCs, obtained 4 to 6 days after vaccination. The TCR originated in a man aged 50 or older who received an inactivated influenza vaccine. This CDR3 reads CASSELPDYGYTF. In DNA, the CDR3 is TGTGCCAGCAGTGAACTACCAGACTATGGCTACACCTTC.